The 3 T cell receptor beta chains reported below all come from one sample, sequenced in a study of CD8 T cells in Susac syndrome. Reverse transcription of roughly 0.5 to 1 ug RNA was carried out with random hexamers. One entry per CDR3 protein, called by TCRdb with MiXCR from the immunoSEQ multiplex PCR reads. The data contain some 260,000 distinct CDR3 sequences, more than 75% of them singletons. What was sequenced was CD8+ T cells from PBMCs. The receptor set was obtained from a human donor with multiple sclerosis.

On this clonotype itself: The junction differs from germline at one of its ends, possibly a read error. CDR3 nucleotides: TGTGCCAGCAGTCTATCCGGGACCGGGAAGAGCTCCTACGAGCAGTACTTC. Protein product: CASSLSGTGKSSYEQYF. The rearrangement joins TRBV27 to TRBJ2-7; D may be TRBD1 or TRBD2 (5 bases each). Germline CDR1 is MNHEY and CDR2 is SMNVEV (reference sequence). The CDR3 runs 17 residues.

This chain links TRBV28 with TRBJ2-7; D possibly corresponds to TRBD1 (6 bases). The CDR3 contains 18 residues. CDR1 is MDHEN and CDR2 is SYDVKM in the germline V gene. Trimming took 7 bases from V and 0 from J, leaving 25 bases between them. CDR3 coding DNA: TGTGCCAGCACCAGGGGTAGCCACGCCCCCCAGAACTCCTACGAGCAGTACTTC. Translated: CASTRGSHAPQNSYEQYF.

The CDR3 DNA reads as TGTGCCAGCAGTTCTAAGACTAGCGGGAGATACCCCGGGGAGCTGTTTTTT. This translates into CASSSKTSGRYPGELFF. The chain has TRBV12-3 or TRBV12-4 and TRBJ2-2; 12 bases match TRBD2. This CDR3 is 17 amino acids long. With 4 bases clipped from V and 6 bases from J, the junction kept 9 bases outside the gene matches.